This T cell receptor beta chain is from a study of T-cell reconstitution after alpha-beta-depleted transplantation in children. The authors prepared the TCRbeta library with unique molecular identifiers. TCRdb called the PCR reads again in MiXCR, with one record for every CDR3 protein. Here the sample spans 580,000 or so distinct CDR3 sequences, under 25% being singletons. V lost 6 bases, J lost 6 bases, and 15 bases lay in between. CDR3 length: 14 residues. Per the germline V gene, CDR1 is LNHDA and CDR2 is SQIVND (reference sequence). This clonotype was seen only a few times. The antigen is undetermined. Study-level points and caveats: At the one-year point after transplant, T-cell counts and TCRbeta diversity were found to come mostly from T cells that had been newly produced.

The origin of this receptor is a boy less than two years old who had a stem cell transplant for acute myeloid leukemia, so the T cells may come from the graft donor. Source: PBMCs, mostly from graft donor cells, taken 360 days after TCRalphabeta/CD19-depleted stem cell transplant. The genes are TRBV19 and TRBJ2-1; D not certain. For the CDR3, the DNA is TGTGCCAGTAGCCCGCGGTTTGGCGGCAATGAGCAGTTCTTC. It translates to CASSPRFGGNEQFF.